One sample yielded the 17 T cell receptor beta chains listed below, sequenced in a study of T cells expressing NK-cell markers. TCRdb re-analyzed the 5' RACE reads; it lists each CDR3 protein once, without DNA. Its table lists some 120,000 distinct CDR3 sequences. The material sequenced was blood T cells: a sorted CD56 or NKG2C T cell subset, CD4+ or CD8+ T cells, or bulk PBMC T cells (not recorded which). The receptor source for this set is a woman between 18 and 70 years old in good health.

The chain couples TRBV12-3 or TRBV12-4 to TRBJ2-1; the TRBD1 assignment by TCRdb is unverifiable without DNA. The CDR3 totals 15 residues. This CDR3 reads CASSLIGTGYNEQFF.

The chain links TRBV10-2 to TRBJ2-2; TCRdb designates TRBD1, a call that cannot be tested without DNA. The V gene's germline CDR1 is WSHSY and CDR2 SAAADI. This CDR3 region has 16 residues. CDR3 sequence reads: CASSEGTGASTGELFF.

The chain has TRBV29-1 and TRBJ2-5; as DNA is missing, the TRBD1 call by TCRdb cannot be tested. This CDR3 spans 12 amino acids. Germline values: CDR1 SQVTM, CDR2 ANQGSEA. The chain's CDR3 is CSATGGGETQCF.

This chain links TRBV28 with TRBJ1-2; with no DNA, the TCRdb D assignment of TRBD1 cannot be verified. The CDR3 sequence is 15 residues long. CDR1 is MDHEN, CDR2 SYDVKM, per germline. The CDR3 sequence: CASSLNRDSNYGYTF.

The J gene is TRBJ2-2, the V gene TRBV27; TCRdb returns TRBD1, unconfirmable since there is no DNA. The germline V gene encodes CDR1 MNHEY and CDR2 SMNVEV (reference sequence). The CDR3 is 15 residues long. The CDR3 loop is CASNQEGGLAGELFF.

CDR3 amino acids: CASSYSETQYF. This chain links TRBV6-5 with TRBJ2-5. Germline CDR1 MNHEY, CDR2 SVGAGI. The CDR3 contains 11 residues.

CDR3 protein: CASSLADLGYEQYF. J is TRBJ2-7 and V is TRBV5-6. The CDR3 has 14 residues. The V gene's germline CDR1 is SGHDT and CDR2 YYEEEE.

This sequence joins TRBV7-8 and TRBJ2-1; TCRdb picks TRBD2, but there is no DNA to check that call. CDR3 size: 16 residues. The V gene's germline CDR1 is SGHVS and CDR2 FQNEAQ. CDR3 sequence: CASSQGLAVRGNEQFF.

The chain is built from TRBV7-8 and TRBJ2-2; checking the TCRdb D call of TRBD1 is not possible without DNA. CDR3 length: 17 residues. The V gene's germline CDR1 is SGHVS and CDR2 FQNEAQ. CDR3 in amino acids: CASSLSGGTGYTGELFF.

The J gene is TRBJ1-2, the V gene TRBV6-1; TCRdb's assignment of TRBD1 cannot be checked, as there is no DNA. CDR3 length: 14 residues. Germline CDR1 reads MNHNS; CDR2 reads SASEGT. This CDR3 is CASSDDGTAYGYTF.

The gene calls are TRBV11-1 and TRBJ2-3; checking the TCRdb D call of TRBD2 is not possible without DNA. Germline V lookup: CDR1 SGHAT, CDR2 FQDESV (reference sequence). The CDR3 runs to 18 residues. CDR3 sequence reads: CASSLSPRRARETDTQYF. The entire variable domain, with the rest obtained from reference TRBV11-1 and TRBJ2-3, is as follows: EAEVAQSPRYKITEKSQAVAFWCDPISGHATLYWYRQILGQGPELLVQFQDESVVDDSQLPKDRFSAERLKGVDSTLKIQPAELGDSAMYLCASSLSPRRARETDTQYFGPGTRLTVL.

The chain has TRBV5-4 and TRBJ2-2. Germline V gene lookup returns CDR1 SGHNT and CDR2 YYREEE (reference sequence). The CDR3 runs 14 residues. The CDR3 sequence is CASSLESGAGELFF.

This sequence joins TRBV27 and TRBJ2-7; the TCRdb D gene call, TRBD1, has no DNA to confirm it. The germline gives CDR1 MNHEY, CDR2 SMNVEV (reference sequence). The CDR3 covers 14 residues. The CDR3: CASSLFGRGYEQYF.

The chain is built from TRBV12-3 or TRBV12-4 and TRBJ2-1; the D call from TCRdb, TRBD1, cannot be confirmed without DNA. The CDR3 is made up of 14 amino acids. CDR3: CASEFGGKLNEQFF.

The rearrangement uses TRBV9 and TRBJ1-2; TCRdb names TRBD1, which stays unverified in the absence of DNA. The CDR3 is 15 residues long. Germline CDR1 reads SGDLS; CDR2 reads YYNGEE. CDR3 sequence: CASSPGAVLNYGYTF.

The rearrangement joins TRBV29-1 to TRBJ1-1. The CDR3 is made up of 12 amino acids. CDR1 SQVTM and CDR2 ANQGSEA come from the germline V gene. CDR3 region: CSVAGLPTEAFF.

V gene TRBV11-2 combines with J gene TRBJ2-1; TCRdb proposes TRBD1, but this gene call is untestable without DNA. CDR3 length equals 13 residues. Germline lookup yields CDR1 SGHAT and CDR2 FQNNGV. The CDR3 here is CASMTHPLAEQFF.